This T cell receptor beta chain is drawn from a study of blood T cell repertoires in COVID-19. Authors' processing steps: From reference gene primer amplification, estimates of nucleated cell counts were derived. Clones were read by immunoSEQ multiplex PCR, and TCRdb kept only the in-frame ones, dropping some. That table gives V, J and clone size, and the DNA gave D and trimming. The repertoire includes tens of thousands of clones, approximately 85% of them detected once, and roughly 12% sits in the top ten. CDR3 length: 16 residues. The specimen sequenced was peripheral blood. The TCR sequence derives from a human donor in a cohort sampled during active COVID-19. The chain links TRBV21-1 to TRBJ1-1; whether TRBD1, the table's D call, matches the DNA was not checked. TRBV21-1 is shown as a pseudogene. Here the CDR3 reads CASSAAGFRGNTEAFF. CDR3 in DNA: TGTGCCAGCAGCGCGGCAGGGTTCAGAGGTAACACTGAAGCTTTCTTT.